This entry lists 23 T cell receptor beta chains sequenced from one sample in a study of blood T cell repertoires in COVID-19. The data were produced by immunoSEQ multiplex PCR, yet TCRdb's version contains in-frame clones alone and is incomplete. The sample gives roughly 73,000 clones, about 80% of which show up once; around 15% is in the top ten. The material sequenced was peripheral blood. These receptors originate from a human donor in a cohort sampled during active COVID-19.

This sequence joins TRBV3-1 (or the pseudogene TRBV3-2) and TRBJ2-7; 10 nucleotides agree with TRBD1. The CDR3 covers 14 residues. V lost 1 base, J lost 4 bases, and 1 base stayed unmatched. The V gene's germline CDR1 is LGHDT and CDR2 YNNKEL (reference sequence). DNA of the CDR3: TGTGCCAGCAGCCAAGGGGACAGGGGATACGAGCAGTACTTC. It is translated as CASSQGDRGYEQYF.

This chain connects TRBV3-1 (or the pseudogene TRBV3-2) to TRBJ2-7, with a possible D match to TRBD2 (5 bases). Trimming took 0 bases from V and 7 from J, leaving 16 bases between them. Germline assignment: CDR1 LGHDT and CDR2 YNNKEL (reference sequence). The CDR3 is 15 amino acids. The CDR3 is CASSQDVGVFREQYF. The CDR3 DNA reads as TGTGCCAGCAGCCAAGATGTGGGAGTATTTCGGGAGCAGTACTTC.

V and J are TRBV28 and TRBJ2-7; TRBD1 might be the D (6 bases). The CDR3 contains 13 residues. The germline V gene encodes CDR1 MDHEN and CDR2 SYDVKM. Trimming left V 4 bases short and J 7 bases short, with 14 bases between. CDR3 region: CASSSTGIGEQYF. CDR3 in DNA: TGTGCCAGCAGTTCAACAGGGATCGGGGAGCAGTACTTC. The variable domain in full, with the rest retrieved from reference TRBV28 and TRBJ2-7, is DVKVTQSSRYLVKRTGEKVFLECVQDMDHENMFWYRQDPGLGLRLIYFSYDVKMKEKGDIPEGYSVSREKKERFSLILESASTNQTSMYLCASSSTGIGEQYFGPGTRLTVT.

The chain joins TRBV21-1 to TRBJ2-5; the table's D call, TRBD1, was not checked against the DNA. TRBV21-1 is marked as a pseudogene. The CDR3 has 18 residues. The CDR3 region has the DNA TGTGCCAGCAGCAAAGAGCCCCGGGACAGGGAGGGGAGCGAGACCCAGTACTTC. Translated: CASSKEPRDREGSETQYF.

This chain joins TRBV3-1 (or the pseudogene TRBV3-2) and TRBJ1-1; D gene unclear. Trimming left V 4 bases short and J 5 bases short, with 14 bases between. This CDR3 comprises 14 residues. Germline V gene sequence: CDR1 LGHDT, CDR2 YNNKEL (reference sequence). The CDR3 here is CASSPRLGGTEAFF. In nucleotides, the CDR3 is TGTGCCAGCAGCCCCCGCCTAGGAGGGACTGAAGCTTTCTTT.

The gene calls are TRBV3-1 (or the pseudogene TRBV3-2) and TRBJ2-5; 7 nucleotides agree with TRBD1. The junction had 3 bases not matched to a gene; V was cut back by 3 bases and J by 2 bases. Germline values: CDR1 LGHDT, CDR2 YNNKEL (reference sequence). The CDR3 covers 14 residues. The CDR3 loop reads CASSQSGQQETQYF. In nucleotides, the CDR3 is TGTGCCAGCAGCCAGTCGGGACAGCAAGAGACCCAGTACTTC.

V usage is TRBV21-1 and J usage is TRBJ2-7; the table's D call, TRBD1, was not checked against the DNA. TRBV21-1 is marked as a pseudogene. The CDR3 is 14 residues long. The CDR3 DNA is TGTGCCAGCAGCCCGAGCAGGTTATCCTACGAGCAGTACTTC. This sequence encodes CASSPSRLSYEQYF.

In its sample, this clone was seen once. The chain is built from TRBV5-6 and TRBJ2-5; no reliable D call. Trimming took 1 base from V and 3 from J, leaving 19 bases between them. This CDR3 has 17 residues. CDR1 is SGHDT, CDR2 YYEEEE, per germline. Here the CDR3 DNA reads TGTGCCAGCAGCTTGCGGTACCCGGTCAGACTTAAAGAGACCCAGTACTTC. The encoded protein is CASSLRYPVRLKETQYF.

V usage is TRBV9 and J usage is TRBJ1-2; the match to TRBD1 covers 11 bases. Germline V gene sequence: CDR1 SGDLS, CDR2 YYNGEE. With V trimmed by 2 bases and J by 1 base, 7 bases remained unmatched. The CDR3 consists of 17 residues. This CDR3 is CASSVRDRGENNYGYTF. CDR3 in DNA: TGTGCCAGCAGCGTCCGGGACAGGGGGGAAAATAACTATGGCTACACCTTC. The full variable domain, in which reference TRBV9 and TRBJ1-2 provide the parts outside the CDR3, is DSGVTQTPKHLITATGQRVTLRCSPRSGDLSVYWYQQSLDQGLQFLIQYYNGEERAKGNILERFSAQQFPDLHSELNLSSLELGDSALYFCASSVRDRGENNYGYTFGSGTRLTVV.

This clone was detected many times. The chain carries TRBV27 and TRBJ2-7; D possibly corresponds to TRBD2 (6 bases). The CDR3 length is 14 residues. Deletions cut 5 bases from V and 6 bases from J, with 17 bases between. Germline CDR1 MNHEY, CDR2 SMNVEV (reference sequence). The CDR3 region has the DNA TGTGCCAGCAGTCTCGGACTATACCCTACCGAGCAGTACTTC. Translated, it gives CASSLGLYPTEQYF.

This CDR3 reads CASSFGGPNEQFF. CDR3 nucleotides: TGTGCCAGCAGTTTCGGGGGACCCAATGAGCAGTTCTTC. This chain joins TRBV12-3 or TRBV12-4 and TRBJ2-1, with a possible D match to TRBD2 (6 bases). The ends were cut back, 3 bases at V and 6 bases at J, with 9 bases in the middle. The CDR3 covers 13 residues.

The genes are TRBV14 and TRBJ2-7; 7 bases match TRBD2. The J segment lost 0 bases and the V segment lost 3 bases, leaving 2 bases of the junction unmatched. Germline CDR1 is SGHDN and CDR2 is FVKESK. The length of the CDR3 is 14 residues. The chain's CDR3 is CASSHRDYSYEQYF. The CDR3 DNA is TGTGCCAGCAGCCACCGGGACTACTCCTACGAGCAGTACTTC. The variable domain in full, completed from reference TRBV14 and TRBJ2-7, reads EAGVTQFPSHSVIEKGQTVTLRCDPISGHDNLYWYRRVMGKEIKFLLHFVKESKQDESGMPNNRFLAERTGGTYSTLKVQPAELEDSGVYFCASSHRDYSYEQYFGPGTRLTVT.

This clone was observed a handful of times. A read error may produce the germline difference seen at one junction end. The chain's CDR3 is CASSLRTSGRDEQFF. In nucleotides, the CDR3 is TGCGCCAGCAGCTTAAGGACTAGCGGGAGAGATGAACAGTTCTTC. The rearrangement uses TRBV5-1 and TRBJ2-1; 13 nucleotides match TRBD2. Per the germline V gene, CDR1 is SGHRS and CDR2 is YFSETQ. This CDR3 contains 15 residues.

This clone is a singleton in its sample. The V gene is TRBV30, the J gene TRBJ2-1; possible D gene TRBD1, 6 bases. Looked up from germline, CDR1 is GTSNPN and CDR2 is SVGIG (reference sequence). V gave up 2 bases and J gave up 11 bases, with 10 bases separating them. This CDR3 contains 11 residues. The CDR3: CAWSRGTQQFF. Here the CDR3 DNA reads TGTGCCTGGAGTAGGGGGACCCAGCAGTTCTTC.

This rearrangement joins TRBV6-2 or TRBV6-3 to TRBJ2-2, with 8 bases lining up with TRBD2. The V gene's germline CDR1 is MNHEY and CDR2 SVGEGT. The ends lost 6 bases at V and 2 bases at J; junction bases unmatched: 5. The CDR3 runs 15 residues. The CDR3 sequence: CASSSTSGNTGELFF. The CDR3 DNA reads as TGTGCCAGCAGCAGCACTAGCGGCAACACCGGGGAGCTGTTTTTT.

The J gene is TRBJ2-6, the V gene TRBV19; TRBD2 aligns across 7 bases. V lost 1 base, J lost 5 bases, and 5 bases stayed unmatched. The CDR3 length is 16 residues. Germline V gene data show CDR1 as LNHDA and CDR2 as SQIVND (reference sequence). The CDR3 here is CASSIGEGRRANVLTF. In DNA, the CDR3 is TGTGCCAGTAGTATAGGGGAGGGGAGAAGGGCCAACGTCCTGACTTTC.

The sample holds many counts of this clone. Other DNA sequences in this specimen translate into the identical CDR3. This chain connects TRBV5-4 to TRBJ2-5; TRBD2 agrees at 15 bases. The CDR3 totals 16 residues. Per germline, CDR1 SGHNT and CDR2 YYREEE (reference sequence). Trimming took 2 bases from V and 4 from J; bases not matched to a gene: 3. The CDR3, as DNA: TGTGCCAGCAGCTTCCCGGGACTAGCGGGAGGAGAGACCCAGTACTTC. Protein product: CASSFPGLAGGETQYF.

The rearrangement uses TRBV19 and TRBJ2-2; D is perhaps TRBD1 (7 bases). CDR1 and CDR2 from the germline V gene are LNHDA and SQIVND (reference sequence). V gave up 5 bases and J gave up 5 bases, with 12 bases separating them. CDR3 size: 14 residues. CDR3 amino acids: CASSAGGGTGELFF. The DNA of the CDR3 is TGTGCCAGTAGTGCAGGGGGAGGAACCGGGGAGCTGTTTTTT. The whole variable domain, filled in from reference TRBV19 and TRBJ2-2, reads DGGITQSPKYLFRKEGQNVTLSCEQNLNHDAMYWYRQDPGQGLRLIYYSQIVNDFQKGDIAEGYSVSREKKESFPLTVTSAQKNPTAFYLCASSAGGGTGELFFGEGSRLTVL.

The chain employs TRBV6-2 or TRBV6-3 and TRBJ1-5; no reliable D call. Germline V lookup: CDR1 MNHEY, CDR2 SVGEGT. Trimming removed 0 bases at V and 7 bases at J, with 7 bases between. The CDR3 length is 13 residues. For the CDR3, the DNA is TGTGCCAGCAGTTACTCGTTGAGGCAGCCCCAGCATTTT. Translation: CASSYSLRQPQHF.

The chain has TRBV10-2 and TRBJ2-7; D might be TRBD2 (5 bases). This CDR3 has 15 residues. With 1 base removed from V and 4 bases from J, the gap between germline ends came to 14 bases. Looked up from germline, CDR1 is WSHSY and CDR2 is SAAADI. As DNA, the CDR3 is TGCGCCAGCAGTGAGTGGTCGACTATTTCTTACGAGCAGTACTTC. Its translation is CASSEWSTISYEQYF.

The chain joins TRBV30 to TRBJ1-4; 8 positions match TRBD1. This CDR3 comprises 14 residues. Trimming cost V 4 bases and J 5 bases; bases outside gene matches: 6. Germline V gene data show CDR1 as GTSNPN and CDR2 as SVGIG (reference sequence). The CDR3 DNA sequence: TGTGCCTGGACTGGACAGGGTAGGAATGAAAAACTGTTTTTT. Residues: CAWTGQGRNEKLFF.

This clone was detected only once. The CDR3 protein is CASSLGSGVPSYEQYF. Written as DNA, the CDR3 is TGTGCCAGCAGCTTAGGTTCGGGAGTACCATCCTACGAGCAGTACTTC. The rearrangement uses TRBV7-2 and TRBJ2-7, with a tentative D call TRBD2 (6 bases). The CDR3 extends over 16 amino acids. The germline V gene encodes CDR1 SGHTA and CDR2 FQGNSA. V was clipped by 1 base and J by 1 base, with 14 bases between them.

The chain has TRBV28 and TRBJ2-7; 10 bases line up with TRBD2. The CDR3 spans 14 residues. In germline, CDR1 is MDHEN, CDR2 SYDVKM. Germline trimming cut 6 bases from V and 4 bases from J; bases unmatched to any gene: 6. CDR3 sequence: CASRAGLAIYEQYF. CDR3 coding DNA: TGTGCCAGCAGGGCGGGACTAGCGATTTACGAGCAGTACTTC.